These 11 T cell receptor beta chains were sequenced from one sample in a study of Graves' ophthalmopathy and Graves' hyperthyroidism. Amplification of TCR beta CDR3 regions used RNA transcripts. The first-round RT-PCR employed HTBI primers together with the Qiagen OneStep RT-PCR kit. A multiplex PCR was then performed as the second round. TCRdb reprocessed the multiplex PCR reads via MiXCR and lists one record per CDR3 protein. The table has 560,000 or so distinct CDR3 sequences, about two fifths seen once. The sequenced material came from peripheral blood or thyroid tissue (not recorded which). All receptors come from an adult man with Graves' hyperthyroidism.

The chain links TRBV2 to TRBJ1-5; D possibly corresponds to TRBD1 (6 bases). Germline CDR1 is SNHLY and CDR2 is FYNNEI. The germline V and J ends were trimmed by 1 base and 4 bases, with 8 bases remaining between them. This CDR3 is 14 amino acids long. The CDR3 sequence: CASSEGQGNQPQHF. CDR3 nucleotide sequence: TGTGCCAGCAGTGAAGGGCAGGGGAATCAGCCCCAGCATTTT. Full variable domain (remainder filled in from reference TRBV2 and TRBJ1-5): EPEVTQTPSHQVTQMGQEVILRCVPISNHLYFYWYRQILGQKVEFLVSFYNNEISEKSEIFDDQFSVERPDGSNFTLKIRSTKLEDSAMYFCASSEGQGNQPQHFGDGTRLSIL.

This clonotype was found many times. The chain carries TRBV24-1 and TRBJ1-3; no clear D. Trimming pared 4 bases from V and 4 bases from J, leaving 7 bases between. From germline, CDR1 is KGHDR and CDR2 SFDVKD. The CDR3 runs 13 residues. The CDR3 loop is CATSEPGGNTIYF. The CDR3 DNA is TGTGCCACCAGTGAGCCCGGCGGAAACACCATATATTTT.

This clonotype occurred many times. This chain links TRBV5-5 with TRBJ1-2, with D hard to call. Trimming pared 5 bases from V and 7 bases from J, leaving 18 bases between. The CDR3 runs 14 residues. CDR1 and CDR2 from the germline V gene are SGHKS and YYEKEE (reference sequence). The CDR3 protein is CASRAVGGPGGYTF. The CDR3 DNA reads TGTGCCAGCAGGGCGGTAGGAGGGCCGGGTGGCTACACCTTC.

This clonotype was counted a few times. This sequence joins TRBV20-1 and TRBJ2-7, with 7 bases fitting TRBD2. The CDR3 has 13 residues. Looked up from germline, CDR1 is DFQATT and CDR2 is SNEGSKA (reference sequence). Germline trimming cut 0 bases from V and 6 bases from J; bases unmatched to any gene: 5. The CDR3 DNA reads TGCAGTGCTAGAGATGAGGGGAGGGGCGAGCAGTACTTC. This gives the protein CSARDEGRGEQYF.

J is TRBJ2-1 and V is TRBV7-8, with TRBD1 matching 7 bases. CDR1 is SGHVS, CDR2 FQNEAQ, per germline. The CDR3 has 14 residues. After removal of 3 bases from V and 8 bases from J, the junction contained 7 bases not matched to a gene. The CDR3: CASSFLTGADEQFF. Written as DNA, the CDR3 is TGTGCCAGCAGCTTTCTCACAGGGGCGGATGAGCAGTTCTTC.

This clonotype was detected only a few times. A much larger clone differs by one base, so this may be a read error. The chain is built from TRBV5-1 and TRBJ1-2, with TRBD1 as a possible D gene (6 bases). Trimming removed 3 bases at V and 7 bases at J, with 19 bases between. The CDR3 is 15 residues long. CDR1 and CDR2 from the germline V gene are SGHRS and YFSETQ. This CDR3 reads CASSWDTRPPRGYTF. The CDR3 region has the DNA TGCGCCAGCAGCTGGGACACCCGGCCACCTCGTGGCTACACCTTC.

Details on this clonotype: The junction departs from the called germline gene at one end, perhaps through a read error. V and J are TRBV10-3 and TRBJ2-2; D is undetermined. Germline CDR1 ENHRY, CDR2 SYGVKD. The CDR3 covers 15 residues. CDR3 DNA sequence: TGTGCCAGCAGTTTAGGTCCAGATGAAACCGGGGAGCTGTTTTTT. Translation: CASSLGPDETGELFF.

With regard to this clonotype: A read error may explain this, as a much larger clone is one base away. V and J are TRBV19 and TRBJ1-3; D is unclear. The V gene's germline CDR1 is LNHDA and CDR2 SQIVND (reference sequence). The CDR3 has 14 amino acids. The CDR3 bases are TGTGCCGGTAGTATTGTACAGATATCCGTCTGGGTGATCTTT. Encoded protein: CAGSIVQISVWVIF.

This clonotype has only a few counts. This sequence joins TRBV6-6 and TRBJ1-6; D possibly corresponds to TRBD1 (5 bases). V shed 0 bases and J shed 9 bases, with 18 bases lying between them. The CDR3 totals 17 residues. The V gene's germline CDR1 is MNHNY and CDR2 SVGAGI (reference sequence). The CDR3 is CASSYSGQGVAFSPLHF. The CDR3 coding sequence is TGTGCCAGCAGTTACTCTGGGCAGGGAGTAGCCTTTTCACCCCTCCACTTT.

This clonotype was counted between two and nine times. The genes are TRBV19 and TRBJ2-3; D uncertain. Trimming stripped 3 bases from V and 1 base from J, with 5 bases between. Looked up from germline, CDR1 is LNHDA and CDR2 is SQIVND (reference sequence). The CDR3 is made up of 13 amino acids. The CDR3 here is CASSIGGTDTQYF. In DNA form, the CDR3 reads TGTGCCAGTAGTATTGGGGGCACAGATACGCAGTATTTT.

About this clonotype itself: This may stem from a read error, because a much larger clone lies one nucleotide away. The chain has TRBV7-2 and TRBJ1-3; no reliable D call. Germline values: CDR1 SGHTA, CDR2 FQGNSA. The CDR3 is made up of 15 amino acids. V lost 5 bases and J lost 0, with 11 bases in between. CDR3 sequence (DNA): TGTGCCAGCAGCCCCCCGGACGTCTCTGGAAACACCATATATTTT. This codes for CASSPPDVSGNTIYF.